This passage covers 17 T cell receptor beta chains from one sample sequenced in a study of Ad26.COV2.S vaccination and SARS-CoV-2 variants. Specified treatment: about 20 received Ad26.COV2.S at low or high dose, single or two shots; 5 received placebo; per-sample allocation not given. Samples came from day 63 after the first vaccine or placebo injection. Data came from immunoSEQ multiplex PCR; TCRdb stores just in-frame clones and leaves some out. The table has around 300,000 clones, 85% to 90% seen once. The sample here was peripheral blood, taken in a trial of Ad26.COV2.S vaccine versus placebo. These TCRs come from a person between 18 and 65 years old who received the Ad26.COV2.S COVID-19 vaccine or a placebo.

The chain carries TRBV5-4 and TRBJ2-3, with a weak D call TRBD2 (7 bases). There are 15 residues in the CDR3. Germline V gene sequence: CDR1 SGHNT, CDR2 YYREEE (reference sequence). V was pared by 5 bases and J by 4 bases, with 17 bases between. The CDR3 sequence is CASSGRGDSSDTQYF. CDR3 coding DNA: TGTGCCAGCAGTGGGAGGGGGGATTCGTCAGATACGCAGTATTTT.

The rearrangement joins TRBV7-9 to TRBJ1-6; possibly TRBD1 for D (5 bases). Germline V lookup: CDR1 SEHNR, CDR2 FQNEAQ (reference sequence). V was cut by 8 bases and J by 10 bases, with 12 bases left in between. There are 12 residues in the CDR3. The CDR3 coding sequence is TGTGCCAGCGAAGGGACGGGGTCACCCCTCCACTTT. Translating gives CASEGTGSPLHF.

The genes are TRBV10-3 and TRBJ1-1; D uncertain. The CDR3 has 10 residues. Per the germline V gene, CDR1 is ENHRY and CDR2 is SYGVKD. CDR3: CALMNTEAFF. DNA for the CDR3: TGTGCGTTGATGAACACTGAAGCTTTCTTT.

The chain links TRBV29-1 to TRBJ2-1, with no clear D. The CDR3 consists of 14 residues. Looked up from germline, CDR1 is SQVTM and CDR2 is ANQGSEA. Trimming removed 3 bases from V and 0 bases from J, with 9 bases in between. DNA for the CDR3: TGCAGCGTTGATGTCCGTGGCTCCTACAATGAGCAGTTCTTC. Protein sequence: CSVDVRGSYNEQFF.

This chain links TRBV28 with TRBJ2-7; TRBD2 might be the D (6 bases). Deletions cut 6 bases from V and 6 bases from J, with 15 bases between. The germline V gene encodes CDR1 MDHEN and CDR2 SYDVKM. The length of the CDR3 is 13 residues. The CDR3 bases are TGTGCCAGCAGCCTCCTGGGGGGAGTCGAGCAGTACGTC. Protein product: CASSLLGGVEQYV.

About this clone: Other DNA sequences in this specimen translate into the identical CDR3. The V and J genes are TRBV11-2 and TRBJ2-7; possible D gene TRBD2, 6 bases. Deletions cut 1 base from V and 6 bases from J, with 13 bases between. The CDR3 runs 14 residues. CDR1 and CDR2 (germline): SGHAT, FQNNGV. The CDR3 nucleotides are TGTGCCAGCAGCTTAGTGGGGGGATTAGGCGAGCAGTACGTC. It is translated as CASSLVGGLGEQYV.

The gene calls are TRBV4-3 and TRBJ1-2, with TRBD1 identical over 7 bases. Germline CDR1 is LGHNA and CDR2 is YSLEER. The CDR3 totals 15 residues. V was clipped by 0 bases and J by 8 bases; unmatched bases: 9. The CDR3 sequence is CASSQDEGAVRGYTF. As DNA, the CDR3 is TGCGCCAGCAGCCAAGACGAGGGGGCGGTGAGGGGCTACACCTTC.

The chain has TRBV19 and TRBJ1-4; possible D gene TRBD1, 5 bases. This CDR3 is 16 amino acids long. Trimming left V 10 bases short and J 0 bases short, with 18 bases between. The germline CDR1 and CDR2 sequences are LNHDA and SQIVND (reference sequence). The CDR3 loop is CATSWGVLATNEKLFF. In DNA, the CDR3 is TGTGCCACTTCCTGGGGGGTATTGGCAACTAATGAAAAACTGTTTTTT.

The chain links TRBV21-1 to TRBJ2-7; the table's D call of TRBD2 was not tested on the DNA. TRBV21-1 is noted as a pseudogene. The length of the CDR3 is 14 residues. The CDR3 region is CASSKVAGGYEQYF. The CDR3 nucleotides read TGTGCCAGCAGCAAAGTAGCGGGGGGATACGAGCAGTACTTC.

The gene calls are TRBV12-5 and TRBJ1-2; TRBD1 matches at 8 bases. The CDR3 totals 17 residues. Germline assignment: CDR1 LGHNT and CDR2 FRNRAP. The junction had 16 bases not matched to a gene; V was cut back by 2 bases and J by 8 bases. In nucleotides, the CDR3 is TGTGCTAGTGGTTTGTACCCCCCCCCGACAGGGGTAGGGGGCTACACCTTC. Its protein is CASGLYPPPTGVGGYTF.

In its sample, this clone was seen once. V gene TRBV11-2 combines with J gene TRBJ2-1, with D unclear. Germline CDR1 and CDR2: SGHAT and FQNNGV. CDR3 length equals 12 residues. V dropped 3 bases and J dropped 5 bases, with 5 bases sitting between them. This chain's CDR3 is CASSFRDNEQFF. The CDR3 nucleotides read TGTGCCAGCAGCTTTCGTGACAATGAGCAGTTCTTC.

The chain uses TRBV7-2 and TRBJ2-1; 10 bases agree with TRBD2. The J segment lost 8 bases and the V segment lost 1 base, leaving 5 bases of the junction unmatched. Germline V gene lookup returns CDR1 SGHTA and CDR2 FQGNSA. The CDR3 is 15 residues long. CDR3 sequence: CASSLVAAGGDEQFF. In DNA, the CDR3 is TGTGCCAGCAGCTTAGTCGCAGCGGGGGGGGATGAGCAGTTCTTC. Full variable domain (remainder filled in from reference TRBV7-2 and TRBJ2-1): GAGVSQSPSNKVTEKGKDVELRCDPISGHTALYWYRQSLGQGLEFLIYFQGNSAPDKSGLPSDRFSAERTGGSVSTLTIQRTQQEDSAVYLCASSLVAAGGDEQFFGPGTRLTVL.

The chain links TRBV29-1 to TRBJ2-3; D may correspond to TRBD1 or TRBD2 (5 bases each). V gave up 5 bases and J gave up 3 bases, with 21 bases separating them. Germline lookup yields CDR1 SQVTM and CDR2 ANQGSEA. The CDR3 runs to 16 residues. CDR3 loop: CSVPRIPGGLTDTQYF. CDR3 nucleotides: TGCAGCGTTCCCCGGATTCCTGGGGGATTGACAGATACGCAGTATTTT.

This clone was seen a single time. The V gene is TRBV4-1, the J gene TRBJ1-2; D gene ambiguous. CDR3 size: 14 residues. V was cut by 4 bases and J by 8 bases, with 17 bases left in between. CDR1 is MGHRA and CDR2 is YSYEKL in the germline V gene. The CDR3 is CASSPPLADGGYTF. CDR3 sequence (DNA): TGCGCCAGCAGCCCTCCCCTCGCTGATGGAGGCTACACCTTC.

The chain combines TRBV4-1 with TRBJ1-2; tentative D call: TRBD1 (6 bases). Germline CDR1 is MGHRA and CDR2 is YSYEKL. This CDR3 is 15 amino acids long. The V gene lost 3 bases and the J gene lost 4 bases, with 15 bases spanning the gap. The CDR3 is CASSQGALGGYGYTF. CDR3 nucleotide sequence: TGCGCCAGCAGCCAGGGGGCCCTAGGCGGCTATGGCTACACCTTC.

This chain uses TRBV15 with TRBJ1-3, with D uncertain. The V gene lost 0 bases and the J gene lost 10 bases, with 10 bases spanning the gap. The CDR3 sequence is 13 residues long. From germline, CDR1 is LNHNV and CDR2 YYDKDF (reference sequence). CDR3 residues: CATSRDLSRTIYF. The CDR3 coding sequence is TGTGCCACCAGCAGAGACCTCTCGAGGACCATATATTTT. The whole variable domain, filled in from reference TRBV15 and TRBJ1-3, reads DAMVIQNPRYQVTQFGKPVTLSCSQTLNHNVMYWYQQKSSQAPKLLFHYYDKDFNNEADTPDNFQSRRPNTSFCFLDIRSPGLGDTAMYLCATSRDLSRTIYFGEGSWLTVV.

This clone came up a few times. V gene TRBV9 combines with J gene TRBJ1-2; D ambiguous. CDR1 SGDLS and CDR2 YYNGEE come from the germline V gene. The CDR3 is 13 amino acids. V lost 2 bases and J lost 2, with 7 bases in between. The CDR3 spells CASSVRANYGYTF. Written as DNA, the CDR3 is TGTGCCAGCAGCGTGCGGGCCAACTATGGCTACACCTTC.